This TCR beta chain is from a study of cytomegalovirus exposure and HLA in healthy donors. The J segment lost 1 base and the V segment lost 7 bases, leaving 8 bases of the junction unmatched. CDR1 is SNHLY, CDR2 FYNNEI, per germline. This CDR3 region has 17 residues. Primers: 60 Vbeta forward and 13 Jbeta reverse. Generated by immunoSEQ multiplex PCR, the TCRdb table keeps only in-frame clones and is missing some. Altogether some 200,000 clones are present, about 85% being singletons, with the ten largest covering 3.8%. Regarding the study as a whole: Reportedly, TCR beta sequences accurately predicted HLA-A and HLA-B alleles in most subjects.

Concerning this clone itself: Its matching antigen is unknown.

This chain connects TRBV2 to TRBJ2-6; 9 positions agree with TRBD1. The receptor's source is a man aged 45-60 years in good health and CMV-seronegative. The sequenced material came from PBMCs. The CDR3 DNA sequence: TGTGCCAGCACCGCGGGGACAGGGCGTTCTGGGGCCAACGTCCTGACTTTC. Translating gives CASTAGTGRSGANVLTF.